Shown below are 10 T cell receptor beta chains from a single sample sequenced in a study of neurological immune-mediated disorders (dated by TCRdb to about 2019). The library relied on 5' RACE. Instrument on record: Illumina HiSeq 2500. TCRdb ran its own pipeline on the public reads, namely fastp trimming at Q25 and MiXCR clone calling, and kept in-frame beta chains. Rows matching on CDR3 protein sequence are summarized as one entry with the most common DNA and genes. The table for this sample lists under 90,000 distinct CDR3 sequences; around a tenth of them were counted only once. The top ten constitute under 2% of the sample. Specimen: PBMCs. All receptors derive from a man aged 40-55 years in good health.

On this clonotype itself: This clone may be a read error of a much larger clone one base away. The chain has TRBV28 and TRBJ2-7; tentatively, D is TRBD1 or TRBD2 (6 bases each). The CDR3 extends over 15 amino acids. Germline CDR1 and CDR2: MDHEN and SYDVKM. CDR3 sequence (DNA): TGTGCCAGCAGTTCCCCGGGGGCCGGAACCTACGATCAGTACTTC. Translation gives CASSSPGAGTYDQYF.

This clonotype was recorded many times. The V gene is TRBV10-3, the J gene TRBJ2-1; the D call may be TRBD1 or TRBD2 (5 bases each). The CDR3 covers 15 residues. V shed 6 bases and J shed 2 bases, with 14 bases lying between them. The germline gives CDR1 ENHRY, CDR2 SYGVKD. CDR3 coding DNA: TGTGCCATCAGAGATACAGGAGGACCCTACAATGAGCAGTTCTTC. This encodes CAIRDTGGPYNEQFF.

In its sample, this clonotype ranks as medium-sized. This chain connects TRBV5-5 to TRBJ2-1; D possibly matches TRBD1 or TRBD2 (5 bases each). Trimming shortened V by 0 bases and J by 7 bases, and 17 bases separated the two germline ends. This CDR3 region has 16 residues. The V gene's germline CDR1 is SGHKS and CDR2 YYEKEE (reference sequence). This chain's CDR3 is CASSLVGRASGNEQFF. CDR3 bases: TGTGCCAGCAGCTTGGTAGGCAGGGCCAGCGGTAATGAGCAGTTCTTC.

This clonotype was seen at least ten times. This chain joins TRBV7-2 and TRBJ2-1; no firm D call. Per the germline V gene, CDR1 is SGHTA and CDR2 is FQGNSA. Trimming removed 0 bases at V and 7 bases at J, with 13 bases between. The CDR3 has 15 amino acids. CDR3 sequence reads: CASSLAGGVGNEQFF. As DNA, the CDR3 is TGTGCCAGCAGCTTAGCGGGTGGGGTGGGAAATGAGCAGTTCTTC.

About this clonotype itself: With a much larger clone just one base away, this may be a read error. This rearrangement joins TRBV7-2 to TRBJ1-5; D not certain. CDR1 and CDR2 (germline): SGHTA, FQGNSA. This CDR3 contains 13 residues. The CDR3: CASRLDAGQPQHF. CDR3 bases: TGTGCCAGCAGATTAGATGCGGGGCAGCCCCAGCATTTT.

This clonotype has ten or more counts. Lacking the conserved final phenylalanine or tryptophan, this CDR3 likely reflects a read error. No DNA is shown, since the ends of the CDR3 on it are uncertain; the CDR3 is the one TCRdb lists. The V and J genes are TRBV5-1 and TRBJ1-1. The CDR3 contains 8 residues when both ends are counted. Germline V CDR1 and CDR2: SGHRS, YFSETQ. The CDR3: CASSHHLG.

This clonotype was counted at least ten times. The rearrangement uses TRBV6-5 and TRBJ2-3; D is undetermined. The ends were cut back, 0 bases at V and 6 bases at J, with 16 bases in the middle. The germline V gene has CDR1 MNHEY and CDR2 SVGAGI. CDR3 size: 16 residues. In nucleotides, the CDR3 is TGTGCCAGCAGTTACTCAGGTGTTGTCGGATTTGATACGCAGTATTTT. Translated, it gives CASSYSGVVGFDTQYF.

This clonotype was detected ten times or more. The V call is TRBV7-2, the J call TRBJ1-3, with D possibly matching TRBD1 (6 bases). Germline CDR1 is SGHTA and CDR2 is FQGNSA. With 3 bases removed from V and 4 bases from J, the gap between germline ends came to 16 bases. The CDR3 has 16 amino acids. DNA for the CDR3: TGTGCCAGCAGCTTCCTCGGGGGGGGCGCGGGAAACACCATATATTTT. Its protein product is CASSFLGGGAGNTIYF. Full variable domain (missing parts from reference TRBV7-2 and TRBJ1-3): GAGVSQSPSNKVTEKGKDVELRCDPISGHTALYWYRQSLGQGLEFLIYFQGNSAPDKSGLPSDRFSAERTGGSVSTLTIQRTQQEDSAVYLCASSFLGGGAGNTIYFGEGSWLTVV.

This clonotype was seen a handful of times. The chain carries TRBV7-6 and TRBJ2-1; D is ambiguous. V dropped 4 bases and J dropped 9 bases, with 16 bases sitting between them. Germline CDR1 reads SGHVS; CDR2 reads FNYEAQ. This CDR3 region has 14 residues. In nucleotides, the CDR3 is TGTGCCAGCAGCTATACAGCAAAGGCGCTTGAGCAGTTCTTC. The encoded protein is CASSYTAKALEQFF.

The chain uses TRBV28 and TRBJ1-1; TRBD1 aligns across 7 bases. V was pared by 2 bases and J by 8 bases, with 8 bases of the junction left unmatched. The CDR3 runs to 14 residues. Germline V gives CDR1 MDHEN, CDR2 SYDVKM. In DNA, the CDR3 is TGTGCCAGCAGTTTACTCAGGGGGATCGGAGAAGCTTTCTTT. Translation gives CASSLLRGIGEAFF.